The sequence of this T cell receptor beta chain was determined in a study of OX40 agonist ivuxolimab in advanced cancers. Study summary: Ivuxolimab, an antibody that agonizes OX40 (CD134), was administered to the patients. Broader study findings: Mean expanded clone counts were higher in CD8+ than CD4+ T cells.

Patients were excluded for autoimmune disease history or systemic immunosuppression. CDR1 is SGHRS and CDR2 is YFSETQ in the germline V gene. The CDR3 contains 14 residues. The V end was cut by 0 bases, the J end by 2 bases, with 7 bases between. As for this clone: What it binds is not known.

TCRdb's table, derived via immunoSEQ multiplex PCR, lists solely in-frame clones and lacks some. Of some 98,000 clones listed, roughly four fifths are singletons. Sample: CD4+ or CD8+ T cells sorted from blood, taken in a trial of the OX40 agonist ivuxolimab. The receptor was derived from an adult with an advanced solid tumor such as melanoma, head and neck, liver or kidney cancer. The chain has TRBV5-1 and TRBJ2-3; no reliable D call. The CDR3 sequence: CASSLAGPTDTQYF. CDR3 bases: TGCGCCAGCAGCTTGGCCGGGCCCACAGATACGCAGTATTTT.